This TCR beta chain was identified during a study of cytomegalovirus exposure and HLA in healthy donors. The germline CDR1 and CDR2 sequences are ENHRY and SYGVKD. The CDR3 consists of 15 residues. V lost 9 bases and J lost 4, with 21 bases in between. The PCR ran on 60 Vbeta and 13 Jbeta primers. TCRdb's table, derived via immunoSEQ multiplex PCR, lists solely in-frame clones and lacks some. The sample records some 270,000 clones, roughly 80% being singletons. This clone was counted a few times. The chain joins TRBV10-3 to TRBJ1-1; D remains unclear. Sequences were obtained from PBMCs. The receptor was derived from a girl aged 2 to 10 in good health and CMV-seronegative. Here the CDR3 DNA reads TGTGCCATGGGAGCGGAGGATAGGGTGGGCACTGAAGCTTTCTTT. Translation: CAMGAEDRVGTEAFF.